The 26 T cell receptor beta chains below come from one sample, sequenced in a study of CD8+ T cells in alopecia areata (dated by TCRdb to the late 2010s). The time point label, as the study defines it: baseline before oral tofacitinib. Library preparation was by the immunoSEQ multiplex PCR assay. To provide template for TCR sequencing, every sample had RNA extracted and reverse transcribed into cDNA. Drawn from immuneACCESS, this table holds only the in-frame rearrangements with V and J called that TCRdb kept. Clones are partly lost; checked studies trace under half to an unresolved V gene and leave the rest unexplained. The sample profile shows around 250,000 clones; around two thirds of them were found once. Approximately 1.2% of the sample lies in the top ten. Sequencing was performed on CD4+ T cells sorted from blood, taken at week 0. All receptors come from a human donor with alopecia areata.

This clone was recorded a few times. The rearrangement joins TRBV6-5 to TRBJ1-1, with D uncertain. CDR3 length: 14 amino acids. V was shortened by 6 bases and J by 0 bases, with 11 bases between the two germline ends. Germline CDR1 is MNHEY and CDR2 is SVGAGI. The CDR3 region is CASRTGNLNTEAFF. The CDR3 nucleotides read TGTGCCAGCAGGACCGGTAACCTGAACACTGAAGCTTTCTTT.

The chain carries TRBV18 and TRBJ1-6, with 7 bases that match TRBD1. Unmatched junction bases numbered 4, after V lost 2 bases and J lost 6 bases. The CDR3 sequence is 15 residues long. Germline CDR1 is KGHSH and CDR2 is LQKENI. The CDR3 spells CASSPKGAGNSPLHF. CDR3 in DNA: TGTGCCAGCTCACCAAAGGGGGCGGGTAATTCACCCCTCCACTTT. The variable domain in full, completed from reference TRBV18 and TRBJ1-6, reads NAGVMQNPRHLVRRRGQEARLRCSPMKGHSHVYWYRQLPEEGLKFMVYLQKENIIDESGMPKERFSAEFPKEGPSILRIQQVVRGDSAAYFCASSPKGAGNSPLHFGNGTRLTVT.

The J gene is TRBJ2-2, the V gene TRBV6-5, with D possibly matching TRBD1 (6 bases). V lost 7 bases and J 6 bases, leaving 18 bases between the germline ends. Germline V gene data show CDR1 as MNHEY and CDR2 as SVGAGI. The CDR3 runs to 15 residues. CDR3 sequence (DNA): TGTGCCAGCACCCATGGGCCAGGGGACGCCGGGGAGCTGTTTTTT. Protein: CASTHGPGDAGELFF.

The chain recombines TRBV6-1 with TRBJ2-1; no firm D call. Trimming removed 4 bases at V and 12 bases at J, with 10 bases between. The CDR3 covers 11 residues. Germline values: CDR1 MNHNS, CDR2 SASEGT. CDR3 DNA sequence: TGTGCCAGCAGTGGGATCCTGGGGCAGTTCTTC. The encoded protein is CASSGILGQFF.

V is TRBV5-1 and J is TRBJ2-1; 10 bases are a match to TRBD1. Germline assignment: CDR1 SGHRS and CDR2 YFSETQ. The J segment lost 6 bases and the V segment lost 6 bases, leaving 9 bases of the junction unmatched. This CDR3 spans 15 amino acids. The CDR3 reads CASILDRDRGNEQFF. The CDR3 nucleotides read TGCGCCAGCATCCTTGACCGGGACAGGGGCAATGAGCAGTTCTTC.

The chain carries TRBV7-8 and TRBJ2-1, with 8 positions matching TRBD1. V was pared by 3 bases and J by 6 bases, with 7 bases of the junction left unmatched. The germline CDR1 and CDR2 sequences are SGHVS and FQNEAQ. The CDR3 length is 15 residues. DNA for the CDR3: TGTGCCAGCAGCTTTCCGGGACAGGCCACCAATGAGCAGTTCTTC. It translates to CASSFPGQATNEQFF.

This rearrangement joins TRBV7-3 to TRBJ2-5; D gene uncertain. V was cut by 5 bases and J by 5 bases, with 12 bases left in between. The CDR3 loop spans 13 amino acids. Germline-derived CDR1 and CDR2 are SGHTA and FQGTGA. The DNA of the CDR3 is TGTGCCAGCAGCCCGTCCAGACTGGAGACCCAGTACTTC. Its translation is CASSPSRLETQYF.

In its sample, this clone was seen a few times. The V call is TRBV27, the J call TRBJ1-6, with D perhaps matching TRBD1 (5 bases). V lost 3 bases and J 7 bases, leaving 16 bases between the germline ends. In germline, CDR1 is MNHEY, CDR2 SMNVEV (reference sequence). The CDR3 runs 16 residues. CDR3 DNA: TGTGCCAGCAGTTTGGGTCTGACAGCGCCGAATTCACCCCTCCACTTT. This sequence encodes CASSLGLTAPNSPLHF.

The chain joins TRBV7-2 to TRBJ1-1, with a weak D call TRBD1 (5 bases). Germline CDR1 reads SGHTA; CDR2 reads FQGNSA. Trimming removed 2 bases at V and 8 bases at J, with 15 bases between. CDR3 length equals 14 residues. CDR3 coding DNA: TGTGCCAGCAGCTTAAATCCGGGGCAGGGCGAAGCTTTCTTT. Residues: CASSLNPGQGEAFF.

This CDR3 reads CAISESPGVETQYF. CDR3 nucleotide sequence: TGTGCCATCAGTGAGTCTCCAGGGGTCGAGACCCAGTACTTC. This rearrangement joins TRBV10-3 to TRBJ2-5, with D maybe TRBD1 (6 bases). Germline CDR1 reads ENHRY; CDR2 reads SYGVKD. V lost 0 bases, J lost 5 bases, and 10 bases lay in between. The CDR3 is made up of 14 amino acids.

This clone was counted only a few times. The rearrangement links TRBV7-2 to TRBJ1-2; D remains unclear. The CDR3 runs to 12 residues. V was pared by 5 bases and J by 6 bases, with 10 bases between. CDR1 is SGHTA, CDR2 FQGNSA, per germline. CDR3 protein: CASSGRRNGYTF. As DNA, the CDR3 is TGTGCCAGCAGCGGCAGAAGAAATGGCTACACCTTC.

The V call is TRBV2, the J call TRBJ1-5; D is perhaps TRBD1 (5 bases). Germline V gives CDR1 SNHLY, CDR2 FYNNEI. The CDR3 runs 15 residues. V shed 6 bases and J shed 2 bases, with 14 bases lying between them. This CDR3 is CASSPERGGNQPQHF. The CDR3, as DNA: TGTGCCAGCAGCCCGGAGAGGGGAGGCAATCAGCCCCAGCATTTT. Full variable domain (missing parts from reference TRBV2 and TRBJ1-5): EPEVTQTPSHQVTQMGQEVILRCVPISNHLYFYWYRQILGQKVEFLVSFYNNEISEKSEIFDDQFSVERPDGSNFTLKIRSTKLEDSAMYFCASSPERGGNQPQHFGDGTRLSIL.

A few counts support this clone. The chain joins TRBV4-1 to TRBJ2-1; TRBD1 or TRBD2 may be the D gene (5 bases each). Germline V lookup: CDR1 MGHRA, CDR2 YSYEKL. The germline V and J ends were trimmed by 3 bases and 8 bases, with 8 bases remaining between them. The CDR3 runs to 12 residues. The DNA of the CDR3 is TGCGCCAGCAGCCACCAGGGAGATGAGCAGTTCTTC. Protein sequence: CASSHQGDEQFF.

The rearrangement joins TRBV2 to TRBJ1-5; D ambiguous. V shed 7 bases and J shed 2 bases, with 15 bases lying between them. CDR1 and CDR2 from the germline V gene are SNHLY and FYNNEI. This CDR3 region has 15 residues. CDR3 DNA: TGTGCCAGCACCGAGGATGTAATTGGCAATCAGCCCCAGCATTTT. This sequence encodes CASTEDVIGNQPQHF.

This clone appeared a few times. The genes are TRBV12-5 and TRBJ1-1; 7 bases match TRBD1. The CDR3 totals 12 residues. Unmatched junction bases numbered 6, after V lost 6 bases and J lost 8 bases. Germline V CDR1 and CDR2: LGHNT, FRNRAP. The CDR3 sequence: CASGPGQVEAFF. CDR3 nucleotides: TGTGCTAGTGGCCCCGGACAGGTCGAAGCTTTCTTT.

The rearrangement links TRBV29-1 to TRBJ2-7; 8 bases fit TRBD1. The CDR3 has 14 residues. Germline V gene sequence: CDR1 SQVTM, CDR2 ANQGSEA. Trimming removed 6 bases from V and 2 bases from J; junction bases left unmatched: 9. CDR3 in DNA: TGCAGCGTCGGACAGGGTTTGGGGACCTACGAGCAGTACTTC. Translating it yields CSVGQGLGTYEQYF.

The rearrangement links TRBV5-1 to TRBJ1-5; D is undetermined. Trimming shortened V by 4 bases and J by 9 bases, and 17 bases separated the two germline ends. The CDR3 sequence is 14 residues long. Germline V gene data show CDR1 as SGHRS and CDR2 as YFSETQ. CDR3 nucleotide sequence: TGCGCCAGCAGCCCGGACGGTCAGACGGTGCCCCAGCATTTT. Encoded protein: CASSPDGQTVPQHF.

The CDR3 sequence: CAWSRQGGGELFF. CDR3 coding DNA: TGTGCCTGGAGTAGGCAGGGTGGCGGGGAGCTGTTTTTT. The chain uses TRBV30 and TRBJ2-2; D perhaps matches TRBD1 (5 bases). The CDR3 contains 13 residues. The ends were cut back, 2 bases at V and 7 bases at J, with 11 bases in the middle. CDR1 and CDR2 (germline): GTSNPN, SVGIG (reference sequence).

The chain is built from TRBV30 and TRBJ1-5; tentatively, D is TRBD1 (5 bases). The germline gives CDR1 GTSNPN, CDR2 SVGIG (reference sequence). With 1 base removed from V and 2 bases from J, the gap between germline ends came to 12 bases. The CDR3 is 15 residues long. For the CDR3, the DNA is TGTGCCTGGAGTGGGGGACTCGGTGGCAATCAGCCCCAGCATTTT. Encoded protein: CAWSGGLGGNQPQHF.

The chain carries TRBV18 and TRBJ1-1; TRBD1 agrees at 9 bases. The ends lost 5 bases at V and 5 bases at J; junction bases unmatched: 3. The length of the CDR3 is 13 residues. Germline V lookup: CDR1 KGHSH, CDR2 LQKENI. In nucleotides, the CDR3 is TGTGCCAGCTCAATCGACAGGGGGACTGAAGCTTTCTTT. This gives the protein CASSIDRGTEAFF.

The chain recombines TRBV30 with TRBJ2-7, with TRBD1 matching 8 bases. Germline CDR1 GTSNPN, CDR2 SVGIG (reference sequence). The CDR3 spans 14 residues. V lost 1 base, J lost 2 bases, and 4 bases stayed unmatched. CDR3 sequence: CAWSAGGITYEQYF. As DNA, the CDR3 is TGTGCCTGGAGTGCAGGGGGCATCACCTACGAGCAGTACTTC.

The V gene is TRBV27, the J gene TRBJ2-7; D is unresolved. The germline V gene has CDR1 MNHEY and CDR2 SMNVEV (reference sequence). Trimming removed 6 bases from V and 10 bases from J, with 13 bases in between. This CDR3 has 11 residues. In DNA form, the CDR3 reads TGTGCCAGCAGGGACCGGTTAGAACAGTACTTC. This codes for CASRDRLEQYF.

This sequence joins TRBV29-1 and TRBJ2-5, with a possible D match to TRBD1 (5 bases). The end of the DNA aligns better with TRBJ2-7, so the J call may be wrong. This CDR3 contains 11 residues. In germline, CDR1 is SQVTM, CDR2 ANQGSEA. CDR3 amino acids: CSVVTGNEQYF. CDR3 coding DNA: TGCAGCGTAGTAACAGGTAACGAGCAGTACTTC.

CDR3 sequence reads: CASSPLRQDTVLETQYF. CDR3 sequence (DNA): TGTGCCAGCAGTCCCCTTAGACAGGACACAGTCCTCGAGACCCAGTACTTC. The J gene is TRBJ2-5, the V gene TRBV7-9; D may be TRBD1 (6 bases). The CDR3 length is 17 residues. Germline V lookup: CDR1 SEHNR, CDR2 FQNEAQ (reference sequence). The V and J ends lost 6 bases and 5 bases respectively, with 25 bases between them.

The chain links TRBV29-1 to TRBJ2-5; D remains ambiguous. Trimming left V 4 bases short and J 5 bases short, with 5 bases between. The CDR3 is 10 residues long. The V gene's germline CDR1 is SQVTM and CDR2 ANQGSEA. The CDR3 sequence: CSVGWETQYF. In DNA, the CDR3 is TGCAGCGTTGGGTGGGAGACCCAGTACTTC.

This chain connects TRBV25-1 to TRBJ1-2, with D possibly being TRBD1 (6 bases). Trimming removed 2 bases at V and 4 bases at J, with 8 bases between. There are 13 residues in the CDR3. Germline assignment: CDR1 MGHDK and CDR2 SYGVNS. CDR3 in DNA: TGTGCCAGCAGTGAACCGGGGGCCTATGGCTACACCTTC. This sequence encodes CASSEPGAYGYTF.